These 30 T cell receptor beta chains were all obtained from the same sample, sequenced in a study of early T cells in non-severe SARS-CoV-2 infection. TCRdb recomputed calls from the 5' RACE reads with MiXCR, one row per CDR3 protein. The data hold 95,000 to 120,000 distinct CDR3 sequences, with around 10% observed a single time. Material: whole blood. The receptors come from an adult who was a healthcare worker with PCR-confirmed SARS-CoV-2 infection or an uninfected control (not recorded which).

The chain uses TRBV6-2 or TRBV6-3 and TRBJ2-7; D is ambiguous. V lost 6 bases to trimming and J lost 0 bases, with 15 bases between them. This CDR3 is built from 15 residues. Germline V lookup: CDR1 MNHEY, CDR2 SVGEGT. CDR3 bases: TGTGCCAGCAGCTGGGCGACGGTTTTCTCCTACGAGCAGTACTTC. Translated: CASSWATVFSYEQYF.

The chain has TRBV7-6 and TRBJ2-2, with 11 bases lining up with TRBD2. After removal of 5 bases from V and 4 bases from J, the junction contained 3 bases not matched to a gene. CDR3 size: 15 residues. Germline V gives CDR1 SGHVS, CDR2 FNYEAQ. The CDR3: CASSLGTSGTGELFF. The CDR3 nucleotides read TGTGCCAGCAGCCTGGGGACTAGCGGCACCGGGGAGCTGTTTTTT.

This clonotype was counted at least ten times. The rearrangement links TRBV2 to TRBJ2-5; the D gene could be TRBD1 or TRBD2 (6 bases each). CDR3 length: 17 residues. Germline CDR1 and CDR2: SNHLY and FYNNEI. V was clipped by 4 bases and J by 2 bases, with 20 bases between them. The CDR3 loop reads CASSGSGASLGQETQYF. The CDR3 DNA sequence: TGTGCCAGCAGTGGTTCGGGGGCCTCCTTGGGGCAAGAGACCCAGTACTTC. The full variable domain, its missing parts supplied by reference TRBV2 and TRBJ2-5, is EPEVTQTPSHQVTQMGQEVILRCVPISNHLYFYWYRQILGQKVEFLVSFYNNEISEKSEIFDDQFSVERPDGSNFTLKIRSTKLEDSAMYFCASSGSGASLGQETQYFGPGTRLLVL.

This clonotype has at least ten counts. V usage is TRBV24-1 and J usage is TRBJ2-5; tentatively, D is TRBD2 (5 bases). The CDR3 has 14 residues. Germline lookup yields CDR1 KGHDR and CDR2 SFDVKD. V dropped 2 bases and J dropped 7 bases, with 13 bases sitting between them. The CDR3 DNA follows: TGTGCCACCAGTGATTCTAGCTCCCCGCGGACCCAGTACTTC. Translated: CATSDSSSPRTQYF.

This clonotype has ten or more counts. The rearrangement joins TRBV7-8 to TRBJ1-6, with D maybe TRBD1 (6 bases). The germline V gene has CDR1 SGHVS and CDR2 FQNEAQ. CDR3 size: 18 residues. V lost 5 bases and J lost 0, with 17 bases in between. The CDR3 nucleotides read TGTGCCAGCAGCGAGGGGCAGGGGAGGAGCTCCTATAATTCACCCCTCCACTTT. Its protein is CASSEGQGRSSYNSPLHF. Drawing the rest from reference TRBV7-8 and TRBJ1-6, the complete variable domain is GAGVSQSPRYKVAKRGQDVALRCDPISGHVSLFWYQQALGQGPEFLTYFQNEAQLDKSGLPSDRFFAERPEGSVSTLKIQRTQQEDSAVYLCASSEGQGRSSYNSPLHFGNGTRLTVT.

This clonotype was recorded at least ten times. The DNA of the CDR3 is TGTGCCAGCTCACCTGATCAAGAGACCCAGTACTTC. This gives the protein CASSPDQETQYF. The chain links TRBV18 to TRBJ2-5; D gene ambiguous. Germline values: CDR1 KGHSH, CDR2 LQKENI. V was cut by 3 bases and J by 2 bases, with 4 bases left in between. The CDR3 extends over 12 amino acids.

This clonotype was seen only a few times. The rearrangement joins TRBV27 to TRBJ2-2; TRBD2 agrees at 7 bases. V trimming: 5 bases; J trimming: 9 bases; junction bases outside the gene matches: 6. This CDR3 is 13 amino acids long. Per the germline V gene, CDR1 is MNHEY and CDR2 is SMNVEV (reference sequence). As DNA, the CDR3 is TGTGCCAGCAGTGCGCGGGGAGGGCGGGAGCTGTTTTTT. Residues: CASSARGGRELFF.

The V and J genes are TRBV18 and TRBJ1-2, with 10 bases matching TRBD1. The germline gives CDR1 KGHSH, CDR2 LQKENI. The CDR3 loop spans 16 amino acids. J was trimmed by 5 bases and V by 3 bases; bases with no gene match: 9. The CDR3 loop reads CASSPSGDRGWYGYTF. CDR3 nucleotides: TGTGCCAGCTCACCCTCCGGGGACAGGGGTTGGTATGGCTACACCTTC.

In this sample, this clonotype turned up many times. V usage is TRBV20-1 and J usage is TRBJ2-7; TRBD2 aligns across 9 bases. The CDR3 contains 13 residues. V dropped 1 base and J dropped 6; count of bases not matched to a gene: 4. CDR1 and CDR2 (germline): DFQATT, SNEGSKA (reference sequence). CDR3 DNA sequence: TGCAGTGCTAGAGGCGGGAGGGCCTTCGAGCAGTACTTC. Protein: CSARGGRAFEQYF.

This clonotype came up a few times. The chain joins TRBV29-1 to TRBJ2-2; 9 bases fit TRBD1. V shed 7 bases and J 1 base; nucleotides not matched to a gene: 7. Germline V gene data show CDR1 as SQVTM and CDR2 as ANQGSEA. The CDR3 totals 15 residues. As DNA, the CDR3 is TGCAGCGCCGACCGGGGACAGGGGAACACCGGGGAGCTGTTTTTT. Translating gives CSADRGQGNTGELFF.

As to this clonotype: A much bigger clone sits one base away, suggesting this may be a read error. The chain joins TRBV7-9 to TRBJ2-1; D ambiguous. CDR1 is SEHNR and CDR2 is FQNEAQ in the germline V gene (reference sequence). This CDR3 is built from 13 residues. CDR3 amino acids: CANSSTSPGEQFF. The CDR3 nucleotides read TGTGCCAACAGCTCGACATCGCCCGGTGAGCAGTTCTTC.

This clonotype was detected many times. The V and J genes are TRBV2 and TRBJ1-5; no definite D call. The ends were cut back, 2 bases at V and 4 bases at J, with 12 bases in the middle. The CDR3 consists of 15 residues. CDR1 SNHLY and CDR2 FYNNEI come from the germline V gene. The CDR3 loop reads CASSERRPKNQPQHF. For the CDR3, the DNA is TGTGCCAGCAGTGAACGTCGACCGAAGAATCAGCCCCAGCATTTT.

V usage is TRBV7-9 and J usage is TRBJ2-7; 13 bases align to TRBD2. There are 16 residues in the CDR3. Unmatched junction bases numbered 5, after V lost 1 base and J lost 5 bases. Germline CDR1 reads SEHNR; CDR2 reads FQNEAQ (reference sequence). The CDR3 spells CASSLEGLAGLDEQYF. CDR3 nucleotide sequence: TGTGCCAGCAGCTTAGAGGGACTAGCGGGATTGGACGAGCAGTACTTC.

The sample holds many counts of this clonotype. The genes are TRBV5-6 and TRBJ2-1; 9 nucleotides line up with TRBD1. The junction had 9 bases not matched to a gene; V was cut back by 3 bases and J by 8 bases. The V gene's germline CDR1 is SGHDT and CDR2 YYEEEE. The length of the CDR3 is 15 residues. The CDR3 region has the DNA TGTGCCAGCAGCTCCCCGGGACAGGGTTTACATGAGCAGTTCTTC. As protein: CASSSPGQGLHEQFF.

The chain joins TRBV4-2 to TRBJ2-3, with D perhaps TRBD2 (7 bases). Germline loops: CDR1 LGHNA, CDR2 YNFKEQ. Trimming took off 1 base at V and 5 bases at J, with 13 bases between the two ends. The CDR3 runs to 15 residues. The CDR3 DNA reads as TGTGCCAGCAGCCAAGTTGGGGGGGCAGTAGATACGCAGTATTTT. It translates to CASSQVGGAVDTQYF.

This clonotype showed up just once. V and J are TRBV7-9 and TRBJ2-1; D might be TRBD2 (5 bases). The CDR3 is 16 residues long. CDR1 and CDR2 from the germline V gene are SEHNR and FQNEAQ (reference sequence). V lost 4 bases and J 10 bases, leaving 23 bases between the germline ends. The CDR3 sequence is CASSYELGPSVNEQFF. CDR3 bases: TGTGCCAGCAGCTATGAACTAGGTCCCTCCGTAAACGAGCAGTTCTTC.

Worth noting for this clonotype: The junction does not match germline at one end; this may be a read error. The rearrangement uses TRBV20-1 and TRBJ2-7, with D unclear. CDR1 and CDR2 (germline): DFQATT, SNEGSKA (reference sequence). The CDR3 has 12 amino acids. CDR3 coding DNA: TGCAGTGCTAAGGTGAAGGGTTACGTGCAGTACTTC. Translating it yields CSAKVKGYVQYF.

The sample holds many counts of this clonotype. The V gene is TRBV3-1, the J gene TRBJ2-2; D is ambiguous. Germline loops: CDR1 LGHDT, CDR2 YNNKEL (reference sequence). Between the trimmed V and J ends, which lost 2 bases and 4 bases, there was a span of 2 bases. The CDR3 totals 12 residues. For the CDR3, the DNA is TGTGCCAGCAGCCAACCCACCGGGGAGCTGTTTTTT. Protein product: CASSQPTGELFF.

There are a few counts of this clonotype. The CDR3 bases are TGTGCCAGCAGCGAGGGACAGGGGGGGCCCTACGAGCAGTACTTC. Translating it yields CASSEGQGGPYEQYF. V is TRBV9 and J is TRBJ2-7; 11 nucleotides agree with TRBD1. Germline V lookup: CDR1 SGDLS, CDR2 YYNGEE. Unmatched junction bases numbered 4, after V lost 3 bases and J lost 2 bases. This CDR3 spans 15 amino acids.

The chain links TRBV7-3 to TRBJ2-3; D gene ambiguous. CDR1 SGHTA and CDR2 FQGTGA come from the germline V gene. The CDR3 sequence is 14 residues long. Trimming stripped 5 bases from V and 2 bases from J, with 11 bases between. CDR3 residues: CASSLPGFTDTQYF. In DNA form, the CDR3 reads TGTGCCAGCAGCCTTCCCGGGTTCACAGATACGCAGTATTTT.

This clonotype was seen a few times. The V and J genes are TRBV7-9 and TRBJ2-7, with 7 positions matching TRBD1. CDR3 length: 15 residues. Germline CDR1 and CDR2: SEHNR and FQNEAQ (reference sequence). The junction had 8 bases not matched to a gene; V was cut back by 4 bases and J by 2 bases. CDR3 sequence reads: CASSSFEGTAYEQYF. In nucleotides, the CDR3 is TGTGCCAGCAGCTCCTTTGAGGGGACAGCCTACGAGCAGTACTTC.

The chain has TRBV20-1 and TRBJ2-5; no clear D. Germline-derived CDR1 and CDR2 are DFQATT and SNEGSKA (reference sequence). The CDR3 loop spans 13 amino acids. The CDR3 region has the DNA TGCGGGCTAAGGAGTTTTCCCCAAGAGACCCAGTACTTC. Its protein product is CGLRSFPQETQYF.

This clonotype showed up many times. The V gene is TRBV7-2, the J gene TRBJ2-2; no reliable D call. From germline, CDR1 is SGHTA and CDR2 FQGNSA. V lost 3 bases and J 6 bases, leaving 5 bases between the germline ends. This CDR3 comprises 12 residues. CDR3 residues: CASSFYPGELFF. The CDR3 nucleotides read TGTGCCAGCAGCTTTTACCCCGGGGAGCTGTTTTTT. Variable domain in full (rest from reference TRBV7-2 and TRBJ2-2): GAGVSQSPSNKVTEKGKDVELRCDPISGHTALYWYRQSLGQGLEFLIYFQGNSAPDKSGLPSDRFSAERTGGSVSTLTIQRTQQEDSAVYLCASSFYPGELFFGEGSRLTVL.

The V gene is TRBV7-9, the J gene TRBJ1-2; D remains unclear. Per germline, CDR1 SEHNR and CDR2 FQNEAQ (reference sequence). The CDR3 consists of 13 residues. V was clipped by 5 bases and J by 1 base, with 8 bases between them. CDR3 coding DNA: TGTGCCAGCAGCCCCTATAGTAACTATGGCTACACCTTC. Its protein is CASSPYSNYGYTF.

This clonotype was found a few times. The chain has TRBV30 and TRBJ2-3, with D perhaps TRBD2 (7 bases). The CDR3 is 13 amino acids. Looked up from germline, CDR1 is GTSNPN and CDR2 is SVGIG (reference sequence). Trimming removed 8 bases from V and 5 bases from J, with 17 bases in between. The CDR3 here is CAGGTGGRDTQYF. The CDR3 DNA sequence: TGTGCCGGGGGCACGGGGGGACGAGATACGCAGTATTTT.

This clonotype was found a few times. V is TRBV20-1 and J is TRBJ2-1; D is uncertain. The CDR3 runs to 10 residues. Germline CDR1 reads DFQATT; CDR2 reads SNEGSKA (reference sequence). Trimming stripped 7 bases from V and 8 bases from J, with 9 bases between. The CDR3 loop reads CSVRPHEQFF. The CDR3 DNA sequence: TGCAGTGTGAGACCTCATGAGCAGTTCTTC.

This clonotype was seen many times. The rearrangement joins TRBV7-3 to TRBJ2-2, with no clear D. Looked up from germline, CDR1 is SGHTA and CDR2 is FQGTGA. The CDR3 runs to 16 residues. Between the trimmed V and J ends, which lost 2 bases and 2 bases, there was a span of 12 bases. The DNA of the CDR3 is TGTGCCAGCAGCTTACGATCACCAGTAAACACCGGGGAGCTGTTTTTT. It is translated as CASSLRSPVNTGELFF.

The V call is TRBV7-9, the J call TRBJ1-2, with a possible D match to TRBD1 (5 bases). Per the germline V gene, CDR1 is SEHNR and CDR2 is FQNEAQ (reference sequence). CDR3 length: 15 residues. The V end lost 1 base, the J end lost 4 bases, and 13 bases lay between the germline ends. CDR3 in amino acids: CASSLGQPAFYGYTF. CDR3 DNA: TGTGCCAGCAGCTTAGGACAGCCAGCTTTCTATGGCTACACCTTC. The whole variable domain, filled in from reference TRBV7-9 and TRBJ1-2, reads DTGVSQNPRHKITKRGQNVTFRCDPISEHNRLYWYRQTLGQGPEFLTYFQNEAQLEKSRLLSDRFSAERPKGSFSTLEIQRTEQGDSAMYLCASSLGQPAFYGYTFGSGTRLTVV.

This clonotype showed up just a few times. As DNA, the CDR3 is TGTGCCTGGAGTTCGGGAGACCGGAAAGCTTTCTTT. Its translation: CAWSSGDRKAFF. V and J are TRBV30 and TRBJ1-1; D gene uncertain. The germline CDR1 and CDR2 sequences are GTSNPN and SVGIG (reference sequence). V was clipped by 2 bases and J by 9 bases, with 13 bases between them. The CDR3 contains 12 residues.

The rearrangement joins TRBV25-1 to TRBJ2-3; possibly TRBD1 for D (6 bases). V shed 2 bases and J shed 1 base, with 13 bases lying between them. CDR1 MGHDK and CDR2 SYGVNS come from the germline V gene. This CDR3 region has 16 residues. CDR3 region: CASSEHTGFGTDTQYF. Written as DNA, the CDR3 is TGTGCCAGCAGTGAACACACAGGGTTTGGCACAGATACGCAGTATTTT.